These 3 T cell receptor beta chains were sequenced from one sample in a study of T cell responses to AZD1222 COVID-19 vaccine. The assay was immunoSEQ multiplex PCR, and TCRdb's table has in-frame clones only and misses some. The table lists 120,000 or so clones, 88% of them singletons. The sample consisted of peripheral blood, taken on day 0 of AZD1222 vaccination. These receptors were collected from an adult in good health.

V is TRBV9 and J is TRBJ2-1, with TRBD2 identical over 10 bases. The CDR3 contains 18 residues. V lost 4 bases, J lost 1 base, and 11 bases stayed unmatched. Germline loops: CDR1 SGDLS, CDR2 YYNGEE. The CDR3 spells CASSPTGTSASSYNEQFF. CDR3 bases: TGTGCCAGCAGCCCTACCGGGACTAGCGCCTCATCCTACAATGAGCAGTTCTTC.

The DNA for the CDR3 is TGTGCCACCAGCAGATCGACAGGGGTGGTTCGGGAAAAACTGTTTTTT. Protein: CATSRSTGVVREKLFF. The V gene is TRBV15, the J gene TRBJ1-4, with 8 positions matching TRBD1. Germline CDR1 reads LNHNV; CDR2 reads YYDKDF (reference sequence). The CDR3 is 16 residues long. V was clipped by 2 bases and J by 8 bases; unmatched bases: 10. Combining the CDR3 with reference TRBV15 and TRBJ1-4 gives the whole variable domain DAMVIQNPRYQVTQFGKPVTLSCSQTLNHNVMYWYQQKSSQAPKLLFHYYDKDFNNEADTPDNFQSRRPNTSFCFLDIRSPGLGDTAMYLCATSRSTGVVREKLFFGSGTQLSVL.

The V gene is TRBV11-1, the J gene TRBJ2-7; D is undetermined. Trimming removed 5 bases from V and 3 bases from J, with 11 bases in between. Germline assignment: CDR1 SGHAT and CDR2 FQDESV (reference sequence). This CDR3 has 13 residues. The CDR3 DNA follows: TGTGCCAGCAGCCCCGTCCACCTCTACGAGCAGTACTTC. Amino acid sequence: CASSPVHLYEQYF. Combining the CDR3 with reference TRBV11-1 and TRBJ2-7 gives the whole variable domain EAEVAQSPRYKITEKSQAVAFWCDPISGHATLYWYRQILGQGPELLVQFQDESVVDDSQLPKDRFSAERLKGVDSTLKIQPAELGDSAMYLCASSPVHLYEQYFGPGTRLTVT.